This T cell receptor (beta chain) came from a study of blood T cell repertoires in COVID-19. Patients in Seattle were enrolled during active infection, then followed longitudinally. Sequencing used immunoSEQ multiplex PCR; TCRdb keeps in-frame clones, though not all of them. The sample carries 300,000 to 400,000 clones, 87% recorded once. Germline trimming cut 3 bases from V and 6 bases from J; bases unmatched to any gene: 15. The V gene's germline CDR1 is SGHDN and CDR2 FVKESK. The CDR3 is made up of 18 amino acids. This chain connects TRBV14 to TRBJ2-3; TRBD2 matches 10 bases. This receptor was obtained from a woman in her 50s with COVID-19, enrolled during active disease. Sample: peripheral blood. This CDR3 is CASSQRVSLAGEVDTQYF. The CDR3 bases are TGTGCCAGCAGCCAGAGGGTATCCCTAGCGGGAGAGGTGGATACGCAGTATTTT.